This TCR beta chain was profiled in a study of cytotoxic CD8 clonotypes in ibrutinib-treated CLL (dated by TCRdb to the early 2020s). Concerning the study at large: The cohort included some 14 treatment-naive and about a dozen relapsed/refractory patients; about 18 were IGHV unmutated. Samples at response were collected after a median of about 13 months of treatment, with a range of roughly 6 to 36 months. An average of 255,043 productive templates and tens of thousands of productive rearrangements was obtained per sample. Partial responses were observed in 24 patients and complete responses in 2; after a median follow-up of around 68 months, remission was maintained in roughly 14 patients and progression was observed in roughly twelve. Cryopreserved peripheral blood mononuclear cells were collected at three points: before therapy, at response, and at either sustained remission or disease progression. Longitudinal samples were obtainable from about 30% of the roughly 90 participants in the trial. The research as a whole found: Sampling times were not matched between patients in sustained remission and patients whose disease was progressing, and lymph node repertoires were not examined. Public clonotypes were found to be uncommon and were observed to contract or remain stable during treatment; the increase in clonality was shown to reflect expansion of private clonotypes at ibrutinib response. Clonality increased at ibrutinib response, stayed stable in sustained remission, and fell back toward baseline at progression. Baseline clonality was found to be higher than that of age-matched healthy donors and was strongly correlated with circulating CD8+ T-cell counts.

The goal of deep resolution MiSeq sequencing was a depth between 1 in 1 million and 1 in 200,000 T cells, and coverage averaged 10x per clonotype. The immunoSEQ hsTCRB Kit was used to generate the TCR beta libraries. Concerning the study's data processing: ImmunoSEQ Data Assistant and ImmunoSEQ Analyzer were used for data analysis, and V, D and J genes were assigned according to IMGT definitions. Clonality, with values ranging from 0 to 1, was calculated as one minus the normalized Shannon entropy of productive rearrangement frequencies. Only overrepresented clonotypes making up at least 0.05% of each patient's repertoire were included in the public clonotype analysis. Repertoires from approximately 13 age-matched healthy donors in immuneACCESS were used as clonality controls. What TCRdb holds here is the immuneACCESS table cut down to in-frame rearrangements. Part of the clones is not present; checked against another copy, under half of the missing clones reflect an unresolved V gene, and the others are unexplained. V, J and clone size are those of that table, while D and trimming were read from the DNA. The sample includes several thousand clones, with 65% to 70% observed a single time. The leading ten clones occupy roughly 41% of the sample.

As concerns this clone: Which antigen it targets is not known. The input lacks base qualities; no much larger clone sits a single base away.

For TCR beta library preparation, roughly 2.1 micrograms of genomic DNA was extracted from cryopreserved PBMCs. Longitudinal blood samples from CLL patients on ibrutinib monotherapy were analyzed using high-throughput TCR beta sequencing. The patients took part in an open-label, single-center phase 2 trial of ibrutinib monotherapy. Based on the germline V gene (reference sequence), the CDR1 and CDR2 sequences are SEHNR and FQNEAQ. The germline ends are 21 bases apart after V is trimmed by 4 bases and J by 6 bases. From cysteine to phenylalanine, the CDR3 is 17 amino acids long. The entry retains the CDR3 DNA only, 51 bases that are in frame from base 1.

The chain employs TRBV7-9 and TRBJ1-4, with a tentative D gene TRBD1 over 5 matching bases. The receptor was derived from a human donor with chronic lymphocytic leukemia. This specimen consisted of PBMCs, obtained before ibrutinib treatment. The CDR3 reads CASSSNVVAGFDEKLFF. The base sequence is TGTGCCAGCAGCTCCAACGTCGTGGCAGGGTTTGATGAAAAACTGTTTTTT.